The sequence of this TCR beta chain was determined in a study of cytomegalovirus exposure and HLA in healthy donors. About this clone itself: Its antigen remains unidentified.

Overall study findings and caveats: Within the 100 to 150 validation repertoires, first-cohort TCR clusters tended to co-occur, according to a later analysis. In vitro testing confirmed a few CMV-associated chains as specific for CMV antigens.

Sequencing used immunoSEQ multiplex PCR; TCRdb keeps in-frame clones, though not all of them. The sample includes about 240,000 clones, approximately 86% seen only once; the top ten take 1% to 1.5%. Per the germline V gene, CDR1 is PRHDT and CDR2 is FYEKMQ (reference sequence). The CDR3 is made up of 15 amino acids. V lost 5 bases and J lost 0; bases outside the gene matches: 6. Sequencing was carried out using PBMCs. The receptor comes from a woman in her 30s in good health and CMV-seropositive. The rearrangement joins TRBV13 to TRBJ1-2; 7 positions agree with TRBD1. The CDR3 region is CASSSRGLSNYGYTF. As DNA, the CDR3 is TGTGCCAGCAGCAGTAGGGGGCTCTCTAACTATGGCTACACCTTC.